A single sample is the source of the 26 T cell receptor beta chains below, sequenced in a study of blood T cells in healthy people across ages. Using a J-beta primer mix together with a sample-barcoded 5' primer, a second PCR was run for roughly 7 to 11 cycles. MiXCR, run by TCRdb on the 5' RACE reads, gives a single entry per CDR3 protein. The repertoire holds some 1.4 million distinct CDR3 sequences, with roughly 40% as singletons. Source material: blood. Source of these receptors: a woman aged 18-30 years in good health.

V usage is TRBV6-6 and J usage is TRBJ2-1; 11 nucleotides align to TRBD2. V lost 9 bases and J lost 7; bases outside the gene matches: 14. This CDR3 is 16 amino acids long. Germline V gene data show CDR1 as MNHNY and CDR2 as SVGAGI (reference sequence). The CDR3 spells CASTISSGGHMNEQFF. The CDR3 coding sequence is TGTGCCAGTACCATCTCTAGCGGGGGGCACATGAATGAGCAGTTCTTC.

The rearrangement uses TRBV6-5 and TRBJ2-1, with D maybe TRBD1 (6 bases). From germline, CDR1 is MNHEY and CDR2 SVGAGI. Trimming pared 6 bases from V and 5 bases from J, leaving 17 bases between. The CDR3 is 15 amino acids. The CDR3 is CASSQNRAHDNEQFF. The CDR3 nucleotides read TGTGCCAGCAGCCAGAACAGGGCCCACGACAATGAGCAGTTCTTC.

This sequence joins TRBV18 and TRBJ2-5; D is uncertain. This CDR3 spans 13 amino acids. Germline assignment: CDR1 KGHSH and CDR2 LQKENI. Trimming took off 3 bases at V and 1 base at J, with 6 bases between the two ends. The CDR3 reads CASSPTFQETQYF. CDR3 coding DNA: TGTGCCAGCTCACCCACGTTCCAAGAGACCCAGTACTTC.

As DNA, the CDR3 is TGTGCCAGCTCACCGGGACAGGGAGTGCAGTACTTC. Protein product: CASSPGQGVQYF. The chain links TRBV18 to TRBJ2-7; 9 bases agree with TRBD1. Trimming at V came to 3 bases and at J to 9 bases, leaving 3 bases not matched to a gene. This CDR3 contains 12 residues. Germline-derived CDR1 and CDR2 are KGHSH and LQKENI.

The chain is built from TRBV2 and TRBJ2-7; TRBD1 agrees at 8 bases. Germline V lookup: CDR1 SNHLY, CDR2 FYNNEI. With V trimmed by 2 bases and J by 11 bases, 8 bases remained unmatched. The length of the CDR3 is 13 residues. The CDR3 loop is CASSESGQGRKYF. CDR3 DNA: TGTGCCAGCAGTGAAAGCGGACAGGGAAGAAAGTACTTC.

This clonotype has more than one count but fewer than ten. This rearrangement joins TRBV12-3 or TRBV12-4 to TRBJ1-4, with a possible D match to TRBD1 (5 bases). The V end was cut by 4 bases, the J end by 4 bases, with 13 bases between. CDR3 size: 15 residues. The chain's CDR3 is CASSYVPGLNEKLFF. Written as DNA, the CDR3 is TGTGCCAGCAGTTACGTCCCAGGGCTTAATGAAAAACTGTTTTTT.

The chain recombines TRBV27 with TRBJ2-5; 7 nucleotides align to TRBD1. The end of the DNA aligns better with TRBJ2-7, so the J call may be wrong. Germline V gives CDR1 MNHEY, CDR2 SMNVEV (reference sequence). This CDR3 is built from 14 residues. CDR3 in amino acids: CASSLVTGASEQYF. The CDR3 DNA is TGTGCCAGCAGTTTAGTAACAGGGGCGTCCGAGCAGTACTTC.

Ten or more counts support this clonotype. The rearrangement uses TRBV20-1 and TRBJ1-2, with D hard to call. The CDR3 has 11 residues. Germline V gene data show CDR1 as DFQATT and CDR2 as SNEGSKA (reference sequence). Deletions cut 1 base from V and 8 bases from J, with 8 bases between. The CDR3 DNA follows: TGCAGTGCTAGAGCGCCCGAGGGCTACACCTTC. Its protein product is CSARAPEGYTF.

With respect to this clonotype: One junction end disagrees with the germline gene, perhaps due to a read error. The chain links TRBV20-1 to TRBJ2-4, with TRBD2 identical over 16 bases. The CDR3 runs to 17 residues. The germline V gene has CDR1 DFQATT and CDR2 SNEGSKA (reference sequence). The CDR3 DNA is TGCAGTGCTCAGGGACTAGCGGGAGGGGCAGCCAAAAACATTCAGTACTTT. This gives the protein CSAQGLAGGAAKNIQYF.

This clonotype was recorded a few times. CDR3 protein: CASSLFAGESYNEQFF. The CDR3, as DNA: TGTGCCAGCAGCTTGTTTGCGGGGGAATCCTACAATGAGCAGTTCTTC. The rearrangement links TRBV7-2 to TRBJ2-1; 7 bases are a match to TRBD2. Germline V gene lookup returns CDR1 SGHTA and CDR2 FQGNSA. V lost 3 bases, J lost 1 base, and 6 bases stayed unmatched. There are 16 residues in the CDR3.

This sequence joins TRBV2 and TRBJ1-1; weak D call: TRBD1 (5 bases). Germline values: CDR1 SNHLY, CDR2 FYNNEI. Between the trimmed V and J ends, which lost 8 bases and 6 bases, there was a span of 7 bases. The CDR3 sequence is 10 residues long. The CDR3 DNA reads as TGTGCCAGCCTAGGGGCTGAAGCTTTCTTT. This sequence encodes CASLGAEAFF.

V usage is TRBV24-1 and J usage is TRBJ1-5; 9 nucleotides match TRBD1. Germline V gene data show CDR1 as KGHDR and CDR2 as SFDVKD. The CDR3 is 17 amino acids. Germline trimming cut 4 bases from V and 4 bases from J; bases unmatched to any gene: 10. The CDR3, as DNA: TGTGCCACCAGTGACCCGGACAGGGGCGCTTTTAATCAGCCCCAGCATTTT. This sequence encodes CATSDPDRGAFNQPQHF.

This clonotype was picked up a small number of times. The chain combines TRBV4-1 with TRBJ2-3, with D unresolved. Trimming shortened V by 0 bases and J by 6 bases, and 13 bases separated the two germline ends. CDR3 size: 15 residues. Germline V gene lookup returns CDR1 MGHRA and CDR2 YSYEKL. CDR3 residues: CASSQDPTPGDTQYF. In DNA, the CDR3 is TGCGCCAGCAGCCAAGATCCGACCCCGGGCGATACGCAGTATTTT.

In the case of this clonotype: One end of the junction fails to match germline, which may point to a read error. This chain joins TRBV6-1 and TRBJ1-2; D gene unclear. The CDR3 spans 13 residues. Germline values: CDR1 MNHNS, CDR2 SASEGT. The CDR3 here is CASSGPGRYGHTF. The CDR3 region has the DNA TGTGCCAGCAGTGGGCCAGGCCGATATGGCCACACCTTC.

The CDR3 coding sequence is TGTGCCAGCAGCTTAGGACTAGCGGGAGGAACCCCGGCAGATACGCAGTATTTT. Amino acids: CASSLGLAGGTPADTQYF. This rearrangement joins TRBV7-7 to TRBJ2-3; 13 bases map to TRBD2. V shed 1 base, J shed 4 bases, and the junction held 8 bases outside the gene matches. CDR1 SSHAT and CDR2 FNYEAQ come from the germline V gene (reference sequence). The CDR3 spans 18 residues.

This clonotype was detected only a few times. The J gene is TRBJ2-1, the V gene TRBV2; 8 bases line up with TRBD2. The V gene's germline CDR1 is SNHLY and CDR2 FYNNEI. V gave up 7 bases and J gave up 8 bases; unmatched junction bases: 7. The CDR3 length is 13 residues. CDR3 sequence: CASNTGGGYEQFF. The CDR3 coding sequence is TGTGCCAGCAATACGGGGGGGGGATATGAGCAGTTCTTC.

The chain links TRBV6-1 to TRBJ2-7; 11 nucleotides agree with TRBD2. The assigned J gene may be wrong: the sequence end matches TRBJ2-5 better. The CDR3 spans 16 residues. Germline V gene data show CDR1 as MNHNS and CDR2 as SASEGT. The CDR3 nucleotides read TGTGCCAGCAGTGAAGCGGAACTAGCGGGAGAGGGGACCCAGTACTTC. Translated: CASSEAELAGEGTQYF.

The chain joins TRBV20-1 to TRBJ2-1; the D is unclear. The germline gives CDR1 DFQATT, CDR2 SNEGSKA (reference sequence). This CDR3 has 15 residues. The V end lost 0 bases, the J end lost 5 bases, and 14 bases lay between the germline ends. The CDR3 coding sequence is TGCAGTGCTAGAGATCCAAGTTCAGGTAACAATGAGCAGTTCTTC. This codes for CSARDPSSGNNEQFF.

The V and J genes are TRBV5-4 and TRBJ2-1, with 11 bases matching TRBD2. This CDR3 has 15 residues. CDR1 is SGHNT and CDR2 is YYREEE in the germline V gene (reference sequence). V lost 5 bases to trimming and J lost 10 bases; unmatched junction nucleotides: 11. The CDR3 is CASSLAGGSVREQFF. As DNA, the CDR3 is TGTGCCAGCAGTCTAGCGGGGGGCTCGGTTAGGGAGCAGTTCTTC.

This clonotype was found a few times. The J gene is TRBJ2-5, the V gene TRBV10-2, with 9 bases identical to TRBD2. Germline values: CDR1 WSHSY, CDR2 SAAADI. The CDR3 consists of 20 residues. V was clipped by 3 bases and J by 4 bases; unmatched bases: 21. This chain's CDR3 is CASSDPGGGSLAGIGETQYF. Written as DNA, the CDR3 is TGCGCCAGCAGTGATCCCGGGGGTGGGTCGCTAGCGGGAATTGGAGAGACCCAGTACTTC.

The V call is TRBV24-1, the J call TRBJ2-5, with no clear D. The J call may not be correct, given that the DNA end is closer to TRBJ2-7. The germline CDR1 and CDR2 sequences are KGHDR and SFDVKD. There are 12 residues in the CDR3. The CDR3 here is CATLDFGDEQYF. The DNA of the CDR3 is TGTGCCACCCTTGATTTCGGAGACGAGCAGTACTTC.

This clonotype occurred once. The chain uses TRBV12-5 and TRBJ2-5, with 7 positions matching TRBD1. CDR3 length: 16 amino acids. J gave up 0 bases and V 6 bases, and 10 bases lay outside the gene matches. CDR1 is LGHNT, CDR2 FRNRAP, per germline. The CDR3 here is CASGPSGTDNQETQYF. Written as DNA, the CDR3 is TGTGCTAGTGGCCCTTCCGGGACAGATAACCAAGAGACCCAGTACTTC.

This clonotype was seen a few times. The rearrangement links TRBV12-3 or TRBV12-4 to TRBJ2-3; weak D call: TRBD1 (6 bases). The CDR3 loop spans 16 amino acids. Trimming took off 1 base at V and 2 bases at J, with 13 bases between the two ends. The CDR3: CASSLGYNRATDTQYF. The CDR3 nucleotides read TGTGCCAGCAGTTTAGGATATAACAGGGCCACAGATACGCAGTATTTT.

The CDR3 reads CASSLRGVQDTQYF. CDR3 coding DNA: TGTGCCAGCAGTTTGCGGGGGGTTCAAGATACGCAGTATTTT. The rearrangement links TRBV6-6 to TRBJ2-3; 8 nucleotides agree with TRBD2. This CDR3 spans 14 amino acids. CDR1 and CDR2 from the germline V gene are MNHNY and SVGAGI (reference sequence). V dropped 4 bases and J dropped 5; count of bases not matched to a gene: 5.

CDR3 residues: CASSPEISGRARDIQYF. DNA for the CDR3: TGCGCCAGCAGCCCGGAGATAAGCGGGAGGGCTCGGGACATTCAGTACTTC. The chain is built from TRBV5-1 and TRBJ2-4; TRBD2 aligns across 10 bases. V lost 4 bases to trimming and J lost 8 bases; unmatched junction nucleotides: 15. Per the germline V gene, CDR1 is SGHRS and CDR2 is YFSETQ. CDR3 length: 17 residues.

J is TRBJ2-7 and V is TRBV20-1; TRBD2 aligns across 12 bases. Germline V gene lookup returns CDR1 DFQATT and CDR2 SNEGSKA (reference sequence). The CDR3 contains 15 residues. Trimming removed 3 bases from V and 6 bases from J; junction bases left unmatched: 9. Written as DNA, the CDR3 is TGCAGTGCTAGTGTCCTAGCGGGAGGGTCGGGCGAGCAGTACTTC. Translating gives CSASVLAGGSGEQYF.